This TCR beta chain comes out of a study of OX40 agonist ivuxolimab in advanced cancers. The repertoire was sequenced with immunoSEQ multiplex PCR; TCRdb's copy has only in-frame clones and lacks some. The sample records around 86,000 clones, around nine tenths being singletons. Per the germline V gene, CDR1 is KGHSH and CDR2 is LQKENI. V lost 1 base and J 5 bases, leaving 15 bases between the germline ends. CDR3 length equals 16 residues. The chain is built from TRBV18 and TRBJ1-5; maybe TRBD1 (5 bases). Specimen: CD4+ or CD8+ T cells sorted from blood, collected in a trial of the OX40 agonist ivuxolimab. This sequence originates from an adult with an advanced solid tumor such as melanoma, head and neck, liver or kidney cancer. The chain's CDR3 is CASSPQVVGGDQPQHF. Here the CDR3 DNA reads TGTGCCAGCTCACCACAAGTGGTCGGGGGGGATCAGCCCCAGCATTTT.